What follows are 18 T cell receptor beta chains derived from one specimen sequenced in a study of identical twins (dated by TCRdb to the mid-2010s). The library was generated by 5' RACE. Sequencing was carried out with an Illumina HiSeq 2000. TCRdb reworked the public reads: Q25 trimming with fastp, MiXCR clone assembly, productive beta chains retained. Here each entry gathers all rows of one CDR3 protein and keeps the most common genes and DNA. The sample records under 250,000 distinct CDR3 sequences, around a tenth of which are singletons. The biggest ten clones account for 5% to 6% of the sample. Material: memory (CD45RO+) T cells sorted from blood. Taken with the paper, the label for cell subset or site translates to: CD45RO+ enriched T cells. The receptor source for this set is a woman younger than 35 in good health.

This chain uses TRBV10-3 with TRBJ1-1; D unclear. Between the trimmed V and J ends, which lost 9 bases and 3 bases, there was a span of 14 bases. CDR1 ENHRY and CDR2 SYGVKD come from the germline V gene. The CDR3 consists of 13 residues. DNA of the CDR3: TGTGCCATAAAATCCAGTCTGGACACTGAAGCTTTCTTT. It encodes CAIKSSLDTEAFF.

This chain uses TRBV7-8 with TRBJ2-7; D is unclear. CDR1 SGHVS and CDR2 FQNEAQ come from the germline V gene. With 1 base removed from V and 6 bases from J, the gap between germline ends came to 13 bases. There are 14 residues in the CDR3. CDR3 nucleotide sequence: TGTGCCAGCAGCTTAGAACTGGCCACCAGCGAGCAGTACTTC. As protein: CASSLELATSEQYF.

This chain connects TRBV7-2 to TRBJ2-3; a possible D gene is TRBD2 (5 bases). The CDR3 has 13 amino acids. Germline values: CDR1 SGHTA, CDR2 FQGNSA. V dropped 5 bases and J dropped 4 bases, with 10 bases sitting between them. The CDR3 coding sequence is TGTGCCAGCAGCCTACTAGGCCCAGATACGCAGTATTTT. Its translation is CASSLLGPDTQYF.

The rearrangement joins TRBV28 to TRBJ2-1; tentative D call: TRBD2 (5 bases). V lost 8 bases and J 0 bases, leaving 8 bases between the germline ends. This CDR3 has 13 residues. CDR1 MDHEN and CDR2 SYDVKM come from the germline V gene. CDR3 protein: CASGLASYNEQFF. The CDR3, as DNA: TGTGCCAGCGGCCTAGCCTCCTACAATGAGCAGTTCTTC.

This clonotype was seen more than once but under ten times. The V gene is TRBV12-3 or TRBV12-4, the J gene TRBJ2-7; D remains unclear. Trimming removed 2 bases from V and 6 bases from J, with 8 bases in between. The CDR3 totals 12 residues. This CDR3 reads CASSLIPGEQYF. For the CDR3, the DNA is TGTGCCAGCAGTTTAATTCCTGGCGAGCAGTACTTC.

This clonotype was picked up many times. The V and J genes are TRBV5-1 and TRBJ2-5, with 11 bases identical to TRBD1. V trimming: 6 bases; J trimming: 0 bases; junction bases outside the gene matches: 7. The length of the CDR3 is 16 residues. The germline V gene encodes CDR1 SGHRS and CDR2 YFSETQ. This chain's CDR3 is CASTGGTGGYQETQYF. CDR3 DNA sequence: TGCGCCAGCACCGGAGGGACAGGGGGATACCAAGAGACCCAGTACTTC.

The chain has TRBV6-1 and TRBJ1-5; D unclear. CDR3 size: 13 residues. Germline V gene sequence: CDR1 MNHNS, CDR2 SASEGT. Deletions cut 5 bases from V and 8 bases from J, with 13 bases between. The CDR3 loop reads CASSPGPPKPQHF. The CDR3, as DNA: TGTGCCAGCAGTCCCGGGCCACCAAAGCCCCAGCATTTT.

The chain carries TRBV27 and TRBJ2-7; a weak D match, TRBD2 (6 bases). The CDR3 totals 15 residues. Germline CDR1 reads MNHEY; CDR2 reads SMNVEV (reference sequence). Trimming cost V 5 bases and J 2 bases, with 16 bases left between them. CDR3 protein: CASSPQTRYAYEQYF. In DNA form, the CDR3 reads TGTGCCAGCAGTCCCCAGACTAGGTACGCCTACGAGCAGTACTTC.

This chain uses TRBV5-1 with TRBJ1-1, with 7 positions matching TRBD1. J lost 4 bases, V lost 0 bases, and 3 bases had no gene match. The CDR3 consists of 14 residues. Germline-derived CDR1 and CDR2 are SGHRS and YFSETQ. CDR3 protein: CASSLAGGSTEAFF. In DNA form, the CDR3 reads TGCGCCAGCAGCTTGGCAGGGGGTAGCACTGAAGCTTTCTTT. Supplemented by reference TRBV5-1 and TRBJ1-1, the full variable domain reads KAGVTQTPRYLIKTRGQQVTLSCSPISGHRSVSWYQQTPGQGLQFLFEYFSETQRNKGNFPGRFSGRQFSNSRSEMNVSTLELGDSALYLCASSLAGGSTEAFFGQGTRLTVV.

This clonotype was observed once. V is TRBV5-1 and J is TRBJ1-6, with D unresolved. The germline V gene encodes CDR1 SGHRS and CDR2 YFSETQ. This CDR3 is built from 15 residues. V lost 4 bases and J lost 5, with 13 bases in between. Here the CDR3 DNA reads TGCGCCAGCAGCCGGAGCCCAGCTAATAATTCACCCCTCCACTTT. Residues: CASSRSPANNSPLHF. Full variable domain (outside the CDR3, taken from reference TRBV5-1 and TRBJ1-6): KAGVTQTPRYLIKTRGQQVTLSCSPISGHRSVSWYQQTPGQGLQFLFEYFSETQRNKGNFPGRFSGRQFSNSRSEMNVSTLELGDSALYLCASSRSPANNSPLHFGNGTRLTVT.

The chain has TRBV12-3 or TRBV12-4 and TRBJ1-5, with D unresolved. V was shortened by 4 bases and J by 0 bases, with 10 bases between the two germline ends. This CDR3 has 15 residues. The CDR3 is CASSSRGYSNQPQHF. Here the CDR3 DNA reads TGTGCCAGCAGTTCACGGGGATATAGCAATCAGCCCCAGCATTTT.

This clonotype was recorded many times. CDR3 nucleotide sequence: TGCAGTGCTAGAACGGGGACCCGGGGAGGGCAGTTCTTC. Translated: CSARTGTRGGQFF. J is TRBJ2-1 and V is TRBV20-1; D possibly corresponds to TRBD2 (6 bases). V lost 2 bases and J lost 12, with 17 bases in between. This CDR3 comprises 13 residues. CDR1 is DFQATT and CDR2 is SNEGSKA in the germline V gene (reference sequence).

A few counts support this clonotype. The J gene is TRBJ2-1, the V gene TRBV7-2; weak D call: TRBD2 (5 bases). The CDR3 is 14 residues long. Trimming stripped 3 bases from V and 5 bases from J, with 11 bases between. From germline, CDR1 is SGHTA and CDR2 FQGNSA. The CDR3 DNA follows: TGTGCCAGCAGCTTTAGCGCGCAGCACAATGAGCAGTTCTTC. This encodes CASSFSAQHNEQFF.

In its sample, this clonotype was seen a few times. The CDR3 DNA is TGTGCCAGCAGTTTAGCCGGAAGAAGAACGAACATTCAGTACTTC. This codes for CASSLAGRRTNIQYF. V and J are TRBV12-3 or TRBV12-4 and TRBJ2-4, with D hard to call. Between the trimmed V and J ends, which lost 0 bases and 7 bases, there was a span of 13 bases. CDR3 length: 15 residues.

This clonotype was counted many times. V and J are TRBV3-1 and TRBJ1-5, with TRBD1 matching over 7 bases. Per germline, CDR1 LGHDT and CDR2 YNNKEL (reference sequence). The V and J ends lost 4 bases and 5 bases, in that order; junction bases with no gene match: 5. The CDR3 covers 14 residues. The CDR3 DNA is TGTGCCAGCAGCCTCGGACAGGAGGATCAGCCCCAGCATTTT. This translates into CASSLGQEDQPQHF. The entire variable domain, with the rest obtained from reference TRBV3-1 and TRBJ1-5, is as follows: DTAVSQTPKYLVTQMGNDKSIKCEQNLGHDTMYWYKQDSKKFLKIMFSYNNKELIINETVPNRFSPKSPDKAHLNLHINSLELGDSAVYFCASSLGQEDQPQHFGDGTRLSIL.

This clonotype was detected a few times. The gene calls are TRBV20-1 and TRBJ2-7, with 9 bases that match TRBD1. This CDR3 spans 15 amino acids. CDR1 is DFQATT, CDR2 SNEGSKA, per germline (reference sequence). J was trimmed by 5 bases and V by 2 bases; bases with no gene match: 10. The DNA of the CDR3 is TGCAGTGCTAGACCTTCCGGGACAGGGATCCACGAGCAGTACTTC. Protein product: CSARPSGTGIHEQYF.

For the CDR3, the DNA is TGCAGCGTTTATCCTAGCGGGGGGAGGTGGGCTGAGCAGTTCTTC. Its protein product is CSVYPSGGRWAEQFF. The chain links TRBV29-1 to TRBJ2-1; 11 nucleotides line up with TRBD2. This CDR3 has 15 amino acids. Germline assignment: CDR1 SQVTM and CDR2 ANQGSEA. Trimming took 5 bases from V and 9 from J; bases not matched to a gene: 12.

The V and J genes are TRBV15 and TRBJ2-2, with 9 bases that match TRBD2. Germline loops: CDR1 LNHNV, CDR2 YYDKDF (reference sequence). There are 14 residues in the CDR3. The trim removed 8 bases at V and 5 bases at J, leaving 6 bases unmatched. The CDR3 loop reads CATESGRRTGELFF. The CDR3 DNA is TGTGCCACCGAAAGCGGGAGGAGGACCGGGGAGCTGTTTTTT.